This entry lists 20 T cell receptor beta chains sequenced from one sample in a study of T cells after yellow fever vaccination. MiXCR, applied by TCRdb to the 5' RACE reads, yields one record per CDR3 protein. This sample has 160,000 or so distinct CDR3 sequences, with approximately 6.8% found just once. The starting material was CD4+ T cells sorted from PBMCs, obtained around 5 days after the first yellow fever vaccination. These receptors all stem from a man between 18 and 35 years old who received the YFV17D yellow fever vaccine.

This clonotype was counted ten times or more. The gene calls are TRBV5-4 and TRBJ1-1, with D hard to call. With 0 bases removed from V and 2 bases from J, the gap between germline ends came to 5 bases. The germline V gene has CDR1 SGHNT and CDR2 YYREEE (reference sequence). The CDR3 contains 13 residues. DNA for the CDR3: TGTGCCAGCAGCTTGGCAGCCAACACTGAAGCTTTCTTT. This translates into CASSLAANTEAFF.

This clonotype was observed a handful of times. The V gene is TRBV5-5, the J gene TRBJ1-5; no definite D call. Germline V lookup: CDR1 SGHKS, CDR2 YYEKEE (reference sequence). The CDR3 contains 13 residues. The V end lost 4 bases, the J end lost 5 bases, and 10 bases lay between the germline ends. The CDR3 loop is CASSLTTDQPQHF. For the CDR3, the DNA is TGTGCCAGCAGCCTAACCACTGATCAGCCCCAGCATTTT.

This chain connects TRBV6-2 or TRBV6-3 to TRBJ2-7; no firm D call. This CDR3 has 12 amino acids. The germline CDR1 and CDR2 sequences are MNHEY and SVGEGT. The V end was cut by 4 bases, the J end by 3 bases, with 7 bases between. The CDR3 here is CASSSNYYEQYV. The CDR3 nucleotides are TGTGCCAGCAGTTCCAACTACTACGAGCAGTACGTC.

This clonotype was detected ten times or more. The chain carries TRBV25-1 and TRBJ2-5; the D gene is possibly TRBD1 (5 bases). Germline-derived CDR1 and CDR2 are MGHDK and SYGVNS. The CDR3 is made up of 17 amino acids. Deletions cut 1 base from V and 3 bases from J, with 18 bases between. The CDR3 is CASSEFGQGTGEETQYF. CDR3 DNA: TGTGCCAGCAGTGAATTTGGTCAGGGTACAGGAGAAGAGACCCAGTACTTC.

The chain carries TRBV7-2 and TRBJ2-5, with 7 bases aligning to TRBD1. Germline trimming cut 5 bases from V and 5 bases from J; bases unmatched to any gene: 8. CDR1 and CDR2 (germline): SGHTA, FQGNSA. This CDR3 is built from 14 residues. The chain's CDR3 is CASSPTGERETQYF. In DNA form, the CDR3 reads TGTGCCAGCAGCCCTACAGGGGAGAGGGAGACCCAGTACTTC.

The chain recombines TRBV7-2 with TRBJ1-3; 7 bases map to TRBD1. Trimming cost V 3 bases and J 1 base; bases outside gene matches: 3. Germline assignment: CDR1 SGHTA and CDR2 FQGNSA. CDR3 size: 15 residues. DNA for the CDR3: TGTGCCAGCAGCTTCCAGGGGGGATCTGGAAACACCATATATTTT. It yields the protein CASSFQGGSGNTIYF. The whole variable domain, filled in from reference TRBV7-2 and TRBJ1-3, reads GAGVSQSPSNKVTEKGKDVELRCDPISGHTALYWYRQSLGQGLEFLIYFQGNSAPDKSGLPSDRFSAERTGGSVSTLTIQRTQQEDSAVYLCASSFQGGSGNTIYFGEGSWLTVV.

The chain recombines TRBV2 with TRBJ1-2; TRBD1 is a possible D gene (5 bases). With 3 bases removed from V and 7 bases from J, the gap between germline ends came to 12 bases. Germline CDR1 is SNHLY and CDR2 is FYNNEI. This CDR3 has 13 residues. CDR3 amino acids: CASSDSQGSGYTF. In DNA, the CDR3 is TGTGCCAGCAGTGATTCCCAGGGTAGTGGCTACACCTTC.

This clonotype turned up a few times. This rearrangement joins TRBV9 to TRBJ2-1, with D possibly matching TRBD1 (6 bases). The CDR3 is 15 residues long. Germline CDR1 reads SGDLS; CDR2 reads YYNGEE. Trimming took 0 bases from V and 4 from J, leaving 11 bases between them. CDR3 sequence reads: CASSVGADRYNEQFF. CDR3 sequence (DNA): TGTGCCAGCAGCGTAGGGGCAGACAGGTACAATGAGCAGTTCTTC.

This clonotype occurred many times. The V and J genes are TRBV3-1 and TRBJ2-7; no clear D. Trimming shortened V by 2 bases and J by 2 bases, and 7 bases separated the two germline ends. Germline CDR1 reads LGHDT; CDR2 reads YNNKEL (reference sequence). This CDR3 is 13 amino acids long. The CDR3: CASSQKGAYEQYV. CDR3 coding DNA: TGTGCCAGCAGCCAAAAAGGCGCCTACGAGCAGTACGTC.

This clonotype occurred many times. The V gene is TRBV2, the J gene TRBJ2-5; no definite D call. With 0 bases removed from V and 0 bases from J, the gap between germline ends came to 11 bases. In germline, CDR1 is SNHLY, CDR2 FYNNEI. The CDR3 loop spans 16 amino acids. The chain's CDR3 is CASSEAGRMHQETQYF. DNA of the CDR3: TGTGCCAGCAGTGAAGCCGGCAGGATGCACCAAGAGACCCAGTACTTC.

This clonotype has ten or more counts. The CDR3 reads CSVTNSGGIMNTEAFF. The CDR3 DNA is TGCAGCGTGACAAACTCGGGAGGTATCATGAACACTGAAGCTTTCTTT. The J gene is TRBJ1-1, the V gene TRBV29-1; unclear D gene. The CDR3 length is 16 residues. Trimming shortened V by 6 bases and J by 0 bases, and 20 bases separated the two germline ends. CDR1 is SQVTM, CDR2 ANQGSEA, per germline. The full variable domain, completed using reference TRBV29-1 and TRBJ1-1, is SAVISQKPSRDICQRGTSLTIQCQVDSQVTMMFWYRQQPGQSLTLIATANQGSEATYESGFVIDKFPISRPNLTFSTLTVSNMSPEDSSIYLCSVTNSGGIMNTEAFFGQGTRLTVV.

This clonotype was observed a handful of times. J is TRBJ2-3 and V is TRBV2; D unclear. Between the trimmed V and J ends, which lost 4 bases and 2 bases, there was a span of 10 bases. This CDR3 is built from 14 residues. CDR1 SNHLY and CDR2 FYNNEI come from the germline V gene. CDR3 loop: CASSVQGNTDTQYF. The DNA for the CDR3 is TGTGCCAGCAGTGTCCAAGGGAACACAGATACGCAGTATTTT.

The table lists this clonotype with a few counts. The gene calls are TRBV7-2 and TRBJ2-1; D is ambiguous. Germline assignment: CDR1 SGHTA and CDR2 FQGNSA. The CDR3 is 15 amino acids. Between the trimmed V and J ends, which lost 1 base and 7 bases, there was a span of 14 bases. The CDR3 DNA follows: TGTGCCAGCAGCTTAGGAGGAGCTCGGATGAATGAGCAGTTCTTC. Translated, it gives CASSLGGARMNEQFF.

Many counts were recorded for this clonotype. The chain joins TRBV24-1 to TRBJ2-1, with 10 positions matching TRBD1. Germline V gives CDR1 KGHDR, CDR2 SFDVKD. The CDR3 is made up of 14 amino acids. The V gene end was trimmed by 7 bases and the J gene end by 9 bases; junction bases not matched to a gene: 8. CDR3 region: CATRSGQGTGEQFF. The CDR3 DNA follows: TGTGCCACCAGGTCGGGACAGGGGACAGGTGAGCAGTTCTTC.

In this sample, this clonotype turned up a few times. The rearrangement uses TRBV28 and TRBJ1-1, with a weak D call TRBD1 (6 bases). CDR3 length: 15 residues. From germline, CDR1 is MDHEN and CDR2 SYDVKM. V gave up 7 bases and J gave up 7 bases, with 22 bases separating them. CDR3 protein: CASTFTGGSGIEAFF. In DNA, the CDR3 is TGTGCCAGCACCTTTACGGGGGGCTCCGGCATTGAAGCTTTCTTT. The whole variable domain, remainder taken from reference TRBV28 and TRBJ1-1, is DVKVTQSSRYLVKRTGEKVFLECVQDMDHENMFWYRQDPGLGLRLIYFSYDVKMKEKGDIPEGYSVSREKKERFSLILESASTNQTSMYLCASTFTGGSGIEAFFGQGTRLTVV.

This clonotype was seen many times. The CDR3 DNA sequence: TGTGCCAGCAGCTTTGCAGTGAGCAATCAGCCCCAGCATTTT. Residues: CASSFAVSNQPQHF. This rearrangement joins TRBV7-2 to TRBJ1-5; no definite D call. V was cut by 3 bases and J by 1 base, with 7 bases left in between. CDR1 is SGHTA, CDR2 FQGNSA, per germline. CDR3 length: 14 residues. Based on the CDR3 plus reference TRBV7-2 and TRBJ1-5, the full variable domain is GAGVSQSPSNKVTEKGKDVELRCDPISGHTALYWYRQSLGQGLEFLIYFQGNSAPDKSGLPSDRFSAERTGGSVSTLTIQRTQQEDSAVYLCASSFAVSNQPQHFGDGTRLSIL.

This clonotype was counted ten times or more. CDR3: CASSYSTRYGYTF. The DNA for the CDR3 is TGTGCCAGCAGTTACTCGACTCGCTATGGCTACACCTTC. The V gene is TRBV6-5, the J gene TRBJ1-2; D is ambiguous. The CDR3 spans 13 residues. V was pared by 0 bases and J by 4 bases, with 6 bases between. Germline values: CDR1 MNHEY, CDR2 SVGAGI.

There are many counts of this clonotype. J is TRBJ2-3 and V is TRBV11-3; 10 nucleotides align to TRBD1. This CDR3 spans 15 amino acids. CDR1 and CDR2 from the germline V gene are SGHNT and YENEEA. After removal of 6 bases from V and 3 bases from J, the junction contained 6 bases not matched to a gene. The CDR3 sequence: CASSLTGGDTDTQYF. DNA of the CDR3: TGTGCCAGCAGTCTGACAGGGGGCGATACAGATACGCAGTATTTT.

This clonotype has just a few counts. V gene TRBV5-6 combines with J gene TRBJ1-2; D is unresolved. Germline CDR1 reads SGHDT; CDR2 reads YYEEEE. The V end lost 1 base, the J end lost 5 bases, and 9 bases lay between the germline ends. This CDR3 spans 13 amino acids. The CDR3 protein is CASSLWAGYGYTF. The DNA of the CDR3 is TGTGCCAGCAGCTTGTGGGCAGGTTATGGCTACACCTTC.

This clonotype was observed a handful of times. This sequence joins TRBV12-3 or TRBV12-4 and TRBJ2-1; D may be TRBD2 (7 bases). The V gene lost 3 bases and the J gene lost 1 base, with 13 bases spanning the gap. The CDR3 consists of 16 residues. CDR3 in amino acids: CASSFFGGRSYNEQFF. The CDR3, as DNA: TGTGCCAGCAGTTTTTTCGGGGGGCGTTCCTACAATGAGCAGTTCTTC.